These 7 T cell receptor beta chains were sequenced from one sample in a study of blood T cells in healthy people across ages. The use of a sample-barcoded 5' primer and a J-beta primer mix characterized a second PCR of about 6 to 11 cycles. TCRdb re-called the 5' RACE reads with MiXCR, one entry per CDR3 protein. This table holds roughly 550,000 distinct CDR3 sequences, around 24% found once. The sample also formed part of further work on T cells of mothers and their children.

The sequenced sample consisted of blood. The receptors come from a boy between 5 and 17 years old in good health.

V gene TRBV27 combines with J gene TRBJ1-1; D unclear. Germline CDR1 and CDR2: MNHEY and SMNVEV (reference sequence). The CDR3 is 14 amino acids. Trimming left V 6 bases short and J 8 bases short, with 19 bases between. The CDR3: CASSLTGNGAEAFF. As DNA, the CDR3 is TGTGCCAGCAGCTTAACCGGGAACGGCGCGGAAGCTTTCTTT.

The CDR3 sequence: CATIPGSSYEQYF. CDR3 in DNA: TGTGCCACCATTCCAGGGAGCTCCTACGAGCAGTACTTC. The chain carries TRBV28 and TRBJ2-7; D tentatively reads TRBD1 or TRBD2 (5 bases each). CDR1 and CDR2 from the germline V gene are MDHEN and SYDVKM. Trimming cost V 10 bases and J 0 bases, with 13 bases left between them. The CDR3 is made up of 13 amino acids.

The chain recombines TRBV28 with TRBJ2-1, with 11 bases fitting TRBD1. After removal of 4 bases from V and 4 bases from J, the junction contained 6 bases not matched to a gene. The germline V gene has CDR1 MDHEN and CDR2 SYDVKM. The CDR3 covers 16 residues. The CDR3, as DNA: TGTGCCAGCAGTTCGTCCGGGACAGGGGGTTACAATGAGCAGTTCTTC. This encodes CASSSSGTGGYNEQFF.

The chain has TRBV2 and TRBJ2-5; tentative D call: TRBD1 (6 bases). The end of the DNA aligns better with TRBJ2-7, so the J call may be wrong. The CDR3 extends over 17 amino acids. CDR1 and CDR2 (germline): SNHLY, FYNNEI. This CDR3 reads CASSQWGPGSSAYEQYF. The DNA of the CDR3 is TGTGCCAGCAGTCAATGGGGGCCAGGATCAAGCGCCTACGAGCAGTACTTC.

The chain couples TRBV29-1 to TRBJ2-3; D possibly matches TRBD1 or TRBD2 (5 bases each). Trimming took off 2 bases at V and 0 bases at J, with 15 bases between the two ends. The CDR3 runs to 16 residues. The germline CDR1 and CDR2 sequences are SQVTM and ANQGSEA. The CDR3, as DNA: TGCAGCGTTGAACCCGGGACGGATTCCAGCACAGATACGCAGTATTTT. Protein sequence: CSVEPGTDSSTDTQYF.

J is TRBJ2-5 and V is TRBV5-1; 7 positions match TRBD1. The CDR3 spans 15 residues. V was pared by 5 bases and J by 1 base, with 8 bases of the junction left unmatched. The germline gives CDR1 SGHRS, CDR2 YFSETQ. The CDR3 sequence is CASRTRDSLQETQYF. The CDR3 DNA reads as TGCGCCAGCAGGACGAGGGACAGCCTCCAAGAGACCCAGTACTTC.

The chain joins TRBV7-2 to TRBJ2-1; 8 positions agree with TRBD2. The CDR3 is 16 residues long. Unmatched junction bases numbered 6, after V lost 1 base and J lost 4 bases. Germline-derived CDR1 and CDR2 are SGHTA and FQGNSA. As DNA, the CDR3 is TGTGCCAGCAGCTTAGAAACTAGCGGCGTTTACAATGAGCAGTTCTTC. This encodes CASSLETSGVYNEQFF.